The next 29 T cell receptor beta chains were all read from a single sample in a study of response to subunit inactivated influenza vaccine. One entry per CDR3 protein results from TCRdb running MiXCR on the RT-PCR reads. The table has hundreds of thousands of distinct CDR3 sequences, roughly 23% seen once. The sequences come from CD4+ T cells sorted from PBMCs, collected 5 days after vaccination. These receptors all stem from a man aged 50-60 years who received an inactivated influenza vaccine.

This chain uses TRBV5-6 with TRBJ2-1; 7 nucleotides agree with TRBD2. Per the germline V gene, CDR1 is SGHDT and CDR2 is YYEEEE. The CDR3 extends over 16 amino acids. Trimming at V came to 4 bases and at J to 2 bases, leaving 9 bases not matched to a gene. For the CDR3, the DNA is TGTGCCAGCAGCCCGAATGAGCGGGAACCCTACAATGAGCAGTTCTTC. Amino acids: CASSPNEREPYNEQFF.

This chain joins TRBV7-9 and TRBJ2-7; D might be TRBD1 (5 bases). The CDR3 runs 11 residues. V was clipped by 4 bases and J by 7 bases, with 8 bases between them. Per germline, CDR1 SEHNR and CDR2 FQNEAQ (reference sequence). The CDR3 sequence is CASSSQGEQYF. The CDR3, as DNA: TGTGCCAGCAGCTCCCAGGGTGAGCAGTACTTC.

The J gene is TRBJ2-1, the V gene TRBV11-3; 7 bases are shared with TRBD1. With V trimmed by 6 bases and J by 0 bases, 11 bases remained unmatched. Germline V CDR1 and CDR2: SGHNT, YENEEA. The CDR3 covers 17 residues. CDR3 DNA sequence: TGTGCCAGCAGTCGTACTAACAGGGGAAGCTCCTACAATGAGCAGTTCTTC. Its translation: CASSRTNRGSSYNEQFF. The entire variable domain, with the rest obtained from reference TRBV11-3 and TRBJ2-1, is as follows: EAGVVQSPRYKIIEKKQPVAFWCNPISGHNTLYWYLQNLGQGPELLIRYENEEAVDDSQLPKDRFSAERLKGVDSTLKIQPAELGDSAVYLCASSRTNRGSSYNEQFFGPGTRLTVL.

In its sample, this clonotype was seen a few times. CDR3 sequence reads: CASSPAGHRRTEAFF. CDR3 DNA: TGTGCCAGCTCACCGGCGGGACACCGGAGGACTGAAGCTTTCTTT. This rearrangement joins TRBV18 to TRBJ1-1; D is possibly TRBD1 (6 bases). V lost 3 bases to trimming and J lost 5 bases, with 16 bases between them. Germline CDR1 reads KGHSH; CDR2 reads LQKENI. The CDR3 totals 15 residues.

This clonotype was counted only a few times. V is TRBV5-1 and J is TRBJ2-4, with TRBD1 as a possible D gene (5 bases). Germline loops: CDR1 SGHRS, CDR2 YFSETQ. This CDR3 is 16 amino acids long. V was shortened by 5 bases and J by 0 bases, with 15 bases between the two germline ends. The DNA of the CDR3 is TGCGCCAGCAGTCCGGACAATCCCCCAGCCAAAAACATTCAGTACTTC. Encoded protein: CASSPDNPPAKNIQYF.

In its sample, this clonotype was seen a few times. The CDR3 nucleotides read TGCAGTGCTAGTTTGCGGGGGGGCCGGGAGACCCAGTACTTC. Protein sequence: CSASLRGGRETQYF. This sequence joins TRBV20-1 and TRBJ2-5; TRBD2 matches at 9 bases. Germline trimming cut 3 bases from V and 5 bases from J; bases unmatched to any gene: 7. The CDR3 is 14 residues long. CDR1 and CDR2 (germline): DFQATT, SNEGSKA (reference sequence).

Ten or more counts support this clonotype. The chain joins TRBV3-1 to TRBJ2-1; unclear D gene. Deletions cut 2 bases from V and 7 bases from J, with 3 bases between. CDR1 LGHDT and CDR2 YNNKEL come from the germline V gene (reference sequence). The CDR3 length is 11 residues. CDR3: CASSQFNEQFF. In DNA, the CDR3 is TGTGCCAGCAGCCAATTTAATGAGCAGTTCTTC.

The CDR3 nucleotides read TGCGCCAGCAGCCTACAACCGACTAGCCGGAATGAGCAGTTCTTC. It translates to CASSLQPTSRNEQFF. The rearrangement joins TRBV5-1 to TRBJ2-1; 7 nucleotides align to TRBD2. The J segment lost 7 bases and the V segment lost 4 bases, leaving 11 bases of the junction unmatched. The germline V gene encodes CDR1 SGHRS and CDR2 YFSETQ. There are 15 residues in the CDR3.

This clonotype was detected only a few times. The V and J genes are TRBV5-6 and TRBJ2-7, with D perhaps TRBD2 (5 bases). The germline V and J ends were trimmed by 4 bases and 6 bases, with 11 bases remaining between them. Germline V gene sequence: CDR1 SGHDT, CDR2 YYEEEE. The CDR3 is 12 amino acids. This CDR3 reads CASSGSSPEQYF. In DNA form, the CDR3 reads TGTGCCAGCAGCGGGAGCAGCCCCGAGCAGTACTTC.

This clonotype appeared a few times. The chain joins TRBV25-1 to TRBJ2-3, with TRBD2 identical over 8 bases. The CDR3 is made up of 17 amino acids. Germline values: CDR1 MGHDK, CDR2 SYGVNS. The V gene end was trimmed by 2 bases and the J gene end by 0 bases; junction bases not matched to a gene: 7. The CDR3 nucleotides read TGTGCCAGCAGTGAAGGTAGCGGGATCGGGAGCACAGATACGCAGTATTTT. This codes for CASSEGSGIGSTDTQYF.

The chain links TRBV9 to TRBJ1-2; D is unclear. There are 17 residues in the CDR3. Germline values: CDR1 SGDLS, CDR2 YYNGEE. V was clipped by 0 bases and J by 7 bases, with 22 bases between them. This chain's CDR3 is CASSVDPGVRSLSGYTF. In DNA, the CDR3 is TGTGCCAGCAGCGTAGACCCCGGGGTCAGGTCCCTTTCTGGCTACACCTTC.

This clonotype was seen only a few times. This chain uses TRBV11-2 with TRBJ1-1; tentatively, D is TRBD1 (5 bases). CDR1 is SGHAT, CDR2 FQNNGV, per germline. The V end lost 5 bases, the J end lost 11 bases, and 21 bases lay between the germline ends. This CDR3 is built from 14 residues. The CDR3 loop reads CASSLGPAGVRAFF. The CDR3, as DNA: TGTGCCAGCAGCCTGGGACCCGCGGGGGTGAGGGCTTTCTTT.

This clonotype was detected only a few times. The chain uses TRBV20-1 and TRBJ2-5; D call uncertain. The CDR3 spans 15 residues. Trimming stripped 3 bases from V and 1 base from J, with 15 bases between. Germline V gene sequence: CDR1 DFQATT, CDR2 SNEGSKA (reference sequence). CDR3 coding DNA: TGCAGTGCTAGGATCCCTTTGGGCGGCCAAGAGACCCAGTACTTC. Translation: CSARIPLGGQETQYF.

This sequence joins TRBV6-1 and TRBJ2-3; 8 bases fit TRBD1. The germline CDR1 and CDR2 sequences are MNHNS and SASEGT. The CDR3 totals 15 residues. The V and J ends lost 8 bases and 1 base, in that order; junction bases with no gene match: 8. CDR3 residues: CASGRTGLGTDTQYF. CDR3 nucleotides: TGTGCCAGCGGCCGGACAGGGTTAGGCACAGATACGCAGTATTTT.

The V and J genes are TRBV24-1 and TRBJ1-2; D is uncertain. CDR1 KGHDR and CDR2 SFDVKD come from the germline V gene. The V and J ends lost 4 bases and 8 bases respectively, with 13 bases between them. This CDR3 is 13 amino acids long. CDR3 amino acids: CATSDSRESGYTF. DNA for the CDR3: TGTGCCACCAGTGACTCTCGGGAGAGCGGCTACACCTTC.

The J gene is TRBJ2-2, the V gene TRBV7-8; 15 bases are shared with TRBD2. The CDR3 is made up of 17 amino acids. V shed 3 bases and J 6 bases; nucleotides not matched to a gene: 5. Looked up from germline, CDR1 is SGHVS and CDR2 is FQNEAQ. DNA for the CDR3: TGTGCCAGCAGCTTGGGGGGACTAGCGGGAGGTCCCGGGGAGCTGTTTTTT. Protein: CASSLGGLAGGPGELFF.

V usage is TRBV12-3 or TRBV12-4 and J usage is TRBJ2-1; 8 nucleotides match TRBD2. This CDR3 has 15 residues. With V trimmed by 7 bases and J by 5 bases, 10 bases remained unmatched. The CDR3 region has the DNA TGTGCCAGCAAGGTAACGGGAGGGTGGAACAATGAGCAGTTCTTC. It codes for CASKVTGGWNNEQFF.

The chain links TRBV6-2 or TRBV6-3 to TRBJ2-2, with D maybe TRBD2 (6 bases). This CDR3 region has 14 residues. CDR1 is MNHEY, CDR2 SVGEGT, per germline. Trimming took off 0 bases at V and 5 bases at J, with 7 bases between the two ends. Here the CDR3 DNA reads TGTGCCAGCAGTTACTCTGCGGGGACCGGGGAGCTGTTTTTT. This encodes CASSYSAGTGELFF.

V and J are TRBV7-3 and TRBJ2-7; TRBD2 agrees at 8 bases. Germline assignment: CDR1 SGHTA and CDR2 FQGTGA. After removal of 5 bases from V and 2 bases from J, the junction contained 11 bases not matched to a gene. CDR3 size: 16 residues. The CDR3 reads CASSPVPGGTPYEQYF. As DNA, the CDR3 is TGTGCCAGCAGCCCCGTCCCGGGGGGGACTCCCTACGAGCAGTACTTC.

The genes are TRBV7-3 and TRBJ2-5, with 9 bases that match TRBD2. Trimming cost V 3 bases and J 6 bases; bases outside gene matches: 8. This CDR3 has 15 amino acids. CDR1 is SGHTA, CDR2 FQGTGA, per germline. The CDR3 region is CASSFVAGDLQTQYF. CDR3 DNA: TGTGCCAGCAGCTTCGTAGCGGGAGATTTACAGACCCAGTACTTC.

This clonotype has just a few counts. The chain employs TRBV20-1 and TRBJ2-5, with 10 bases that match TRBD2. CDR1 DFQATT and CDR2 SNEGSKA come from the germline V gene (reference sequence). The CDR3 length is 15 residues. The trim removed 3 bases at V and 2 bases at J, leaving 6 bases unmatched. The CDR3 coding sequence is TGCAGTGCTAGGATACTAGCGGGACCTCAAGAGACCCAGTACTTC. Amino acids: CSARILAGPQETQYF.

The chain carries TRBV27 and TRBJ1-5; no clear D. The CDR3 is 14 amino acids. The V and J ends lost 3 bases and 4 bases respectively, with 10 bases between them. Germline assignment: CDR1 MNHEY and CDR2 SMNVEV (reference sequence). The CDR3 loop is CASSFSPRNQPQHF. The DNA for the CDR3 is TGTGCCAGCAGTTTCTCCCCAAGGAATCAGCCCCAGCATTTT.

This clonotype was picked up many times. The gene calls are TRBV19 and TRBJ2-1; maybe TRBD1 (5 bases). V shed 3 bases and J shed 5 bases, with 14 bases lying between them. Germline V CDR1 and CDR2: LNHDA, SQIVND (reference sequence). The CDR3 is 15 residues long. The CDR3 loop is CASSILRTRNNEQFF. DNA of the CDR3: TGTGCCAGTAGTATTCTCCGGACACGGAACAATGAGCAGTTCTTC.

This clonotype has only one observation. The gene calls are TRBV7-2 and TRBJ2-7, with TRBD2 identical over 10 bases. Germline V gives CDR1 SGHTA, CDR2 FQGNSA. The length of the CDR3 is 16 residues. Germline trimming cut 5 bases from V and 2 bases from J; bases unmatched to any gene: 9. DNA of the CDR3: TGTGCCAGCAGCAGAGGACTAGCGGTACCTACCTACGAGCAGTACTTC. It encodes CASSRGLAVPTYEQYF.

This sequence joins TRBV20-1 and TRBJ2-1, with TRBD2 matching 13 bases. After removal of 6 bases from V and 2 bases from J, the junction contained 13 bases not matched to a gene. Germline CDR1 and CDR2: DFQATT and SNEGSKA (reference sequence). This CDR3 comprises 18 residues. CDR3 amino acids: CSARPGLAGRRAYNEQFF. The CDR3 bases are TGCAGTGCCCGACCGGGACTAGCGGGACGAAGGGCCTACAATGAGCAGTTCTTC.

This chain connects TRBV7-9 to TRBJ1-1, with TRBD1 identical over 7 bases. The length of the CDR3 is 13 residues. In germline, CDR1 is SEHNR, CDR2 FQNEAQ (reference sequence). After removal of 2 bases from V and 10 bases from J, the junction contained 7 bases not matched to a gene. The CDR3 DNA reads TGTGCCAGCAGCTTAAAAACAGGGGAGAGAGCTTTCTTT. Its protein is CASSLKTGERAFF.

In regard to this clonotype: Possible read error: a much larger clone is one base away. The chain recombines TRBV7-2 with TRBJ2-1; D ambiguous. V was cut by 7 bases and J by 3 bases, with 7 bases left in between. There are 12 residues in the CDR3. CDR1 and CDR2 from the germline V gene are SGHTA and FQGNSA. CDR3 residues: CASNPLYNEQFF. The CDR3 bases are TGTGCCAGCAATCCTCTCTACAATGAGCAGTTCTTC.

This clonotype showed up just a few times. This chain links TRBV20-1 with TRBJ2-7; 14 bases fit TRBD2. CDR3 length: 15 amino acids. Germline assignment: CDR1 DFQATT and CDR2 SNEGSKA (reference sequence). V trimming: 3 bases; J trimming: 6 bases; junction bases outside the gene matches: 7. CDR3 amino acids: CSASDPGLAGVEQYF. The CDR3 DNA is TGCAGTGCTAGTGACCCGGGACTAGCGGGAGTCGAGCAGTACTTC.

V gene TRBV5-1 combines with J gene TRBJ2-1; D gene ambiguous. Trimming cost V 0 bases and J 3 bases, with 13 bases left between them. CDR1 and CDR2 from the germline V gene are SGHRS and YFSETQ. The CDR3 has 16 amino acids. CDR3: CASSLEGRPLYNEQFF. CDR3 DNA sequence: TGCGCCAGCAGCTTGGAAGGTCGCCCCCTCTACAATGAGCAGTTCTTC.